The 10 T cell receptor beta chains presented below share a single source sample, sequenced in a study of T cell changes during pregnancy in multiple sclerosis. TCRdb's table, derived via immunoSEQ multiplex PCR, lists solely in-frame clones and lacks some. Altogether about 100,000 clones are present, around 93% being singletons, with the ten largest covering 0.7% to 0.9%. The sequenced sample was peripheral blood, obtained before pregnancy. All receptors come from a female donor with multiple sclerosis, enrolled in a pregnancy study.

This chain joins TRBV6-6 and TRBJ1-1; 10 bases map to TRBD1. Germline V gene lookup returns CDR1 MNHNY and CDR2 SVGAGI (reference sequence). With V trimmed by 6 bases and J by 1 base, 5 bases remained unmatched. CDR3 size: 15 residues. The CDR3 loop is CASRDRGGTNTEAFF. The CDR3 coding sequence is TGTGCCAGCAGGGACAGGGGGGGAACGAACACTGAAGCTTTCTTT.

The chain links TRBV9 to TRBJ2-7; D may be TRBD1 (6 bases). The CDR3 totals 14 residues. V was cut by 4 bases and J by 5 bases, with 16 bases left in between. From germline, CDR1 is SGDLS and CDR2 YYNGEE. The CDR3 sequence: CASSPRYRVHEQYF. In DNA form, the CDR3 reads TGTGCCAGCAGCCCCCGTTACAGGGTCCACGAGCAGTACTTC.

The chain links TRBV11-1 to TRBJ2-1; weak D call: TRBD1 (5 bases). This CDR3 is 16 amino acids long. Trimming stripped 5 bases from V and 5 bases from J, with 19 bases between. The germline gives CDR1 SGHAT, CDR2 FQDESV (reference sequence). The DNA for the CDR3 is TGTGCCAGCAGCCGTCCTAGGGGCGGCCCCGACAATGAGCAGTTCTTC. Protein: CASSRPRGGPDNEQFF.

V and J are TRBV18 and TRBJ2-1; 13 nucleotides agree with TRBD2. The CDR3 is 16 amino acids. V was clipped by 5 bases and J by 7 bases; unmatched bases: 8. The germline CDR1 and CDR2 sequences are KGHSH and LQKENI. CDR3 region: CASSIPGLAGTNEQFF. DNA for the CDR3: TGTGCCAGCTCAATACCGGGACTAGCGGGAACAAATGAGCAGTTCTTC.

The chain has TRBV29-1 and TRBJ2-7, with 10 positions matching TRBD2. This CDR3 has 12 residues. In germline, CDR1 is SQVTM, CDR2 ANQGSEA. Trimming cost V 6 bases and J 3 bases; bases outside gene matches: 2. The CDR3 sequence is CSVGLAIYEQYF. The CDR3 region has the DNA TGCAGCGTGGGACTAGCGATCTACGAGCAGTACTTC.

The genes are TRBV25-1 and TRBJ2-3; tentatively, D is TRBD1 (6 bases). The CDR3 has 16 residues. Germline V gene data show CDR1 as MGHDK and CDR2 as SYGVNS. With 3 bases removed from V and 3 bases from J, the gap between germline ends came to 16 bases. CDR3 protein: CASSDPSGVQTDTQYF. The CDR3 nucleotides are TGTGCCAGCAGTGACCCCTCAGGGGTCCAAACAGATACGCAGTATTTT.

The V call is TRBV5-1, the J call TRBJ1-2; TRBD1 agrees at 9 bases. Looked up from germline, CDR1 is SGHRS and CDR2 is YFSETQ. The V and J ends lost 3 bases and 7 bases, in that order; junction bases with no gene match: 4. The CDR3 runs 13 residues. The CDR3 nucleotides read TGCGCCAGCAGCTCAGGGGACAGGGTTGGCTACACCTTC. Amino acids: CASSSGDRVGYTF. The complete variable domain, with remaining parts taken from reference TRBV5-1 and TRBJ1-2, reads KAGVTQTPRYLIKTRGQQVTLSCSPISGHRSVSWYQQTPGQGLQFLFEYFSETQRNKGNFPGRFSGRQFSNSRSEMNVSTLELGDSALYLCASSSGDRVGYTFGSGTRLTVV.

This chain uses TRBV11-2 with TRBJ1-1, with no clear D. Germline V gene data show CDR1 as SGHAT and CDR2 as FQNNGV. V lost 5 bases to trimming and J lost 10 bases, with 17 bases between them. CDR3 length: 13 residues. Written as DNA, the CDR3 is TGTGCCAGCAGCAAAAGGCCGGGAGTTAGAGCTTTCTTT. Translation: CASSKRPGVRAFF.

The V and J genes are TRBV2 and TRBJ1-1; perhaps TRBD1 as D (5 bases). Germline loops: CDR1 SNHLY, CDR2 FYNNEI. V was shortened by 7 bases and J by 2 bases, with 20 bases between the two germline ends. This CDR3 has 16 amino acids. The CDR3 is CASTPTGGRANTEAFF. Written as DNA, the CDR3 is TGTGCCAGCACCCCCACGGGGGGACGGGCCAACACTGAAGCTTTCTTT.

The rearrangement joins TRBV29-1 to TRBJ2-1; TRBD2 matches 9 bases. The ends lost 0 bases at V and 4 bases at J; junction bases unmatched: 4. Germline-derived CDR1 and CDR2 are SQVTM and ANQGSEA. CDR3 length: 15 amino acids. The CDR3 region has the DNA TGCAGCGTTGAAGAGGGACTAGCCGCATACAATGAGCAGTTCTTC. This codes for CSVEEGLAAYNEQFF.